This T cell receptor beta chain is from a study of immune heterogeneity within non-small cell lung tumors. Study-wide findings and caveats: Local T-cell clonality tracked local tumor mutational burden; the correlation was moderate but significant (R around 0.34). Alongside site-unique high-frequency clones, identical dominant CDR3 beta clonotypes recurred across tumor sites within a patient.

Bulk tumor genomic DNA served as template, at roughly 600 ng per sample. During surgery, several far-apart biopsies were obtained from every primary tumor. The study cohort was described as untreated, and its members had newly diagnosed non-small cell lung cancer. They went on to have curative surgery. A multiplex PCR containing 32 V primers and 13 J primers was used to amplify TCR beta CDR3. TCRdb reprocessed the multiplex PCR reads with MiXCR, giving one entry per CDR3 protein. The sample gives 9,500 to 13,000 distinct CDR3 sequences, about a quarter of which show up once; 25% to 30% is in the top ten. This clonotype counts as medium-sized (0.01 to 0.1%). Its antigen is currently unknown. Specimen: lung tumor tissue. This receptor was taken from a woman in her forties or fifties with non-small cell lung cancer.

CDR3 amino acids: CASSGWTQYEQYF. DNA of the CDR3: TGTGCCAGCAGTGGGTGGACTCAATACGAGCAGTACTTC. The chain recombines TRBV6-1 with TRBJ2-7, with a tentative D call TRBD2 (5 bases). Looked up from germline, CDR1 is MNHNS and CDR2 is SASEGT. The V end was cut by 4 bases, the J end by 4 bases, with 11 bases between. The CDR3 loop spans 13 amino acids.